The T cell receptor beta chain under discussion was sequenced for a study of T cells in Graves' hyperthyroidism and ophthalmopathy. Thyroid ultrasound and orbital computed tomography, with clinical symptoms and serum thyroxine and TRAb, informed diagnoses. V trimming: 3 bases; J trimming: 6 bases; junction bases outside the gene matches: 5. The germline gives CDR1 SGHTA, CDR2 FQGTGA. The CDR3 runs 14 residues. In its sample, this clonotype was seen a few times. Its antigen is still unknown. Amplified TCR beta CDR3 regions came from RNA transcripts. Carried out on the TCR CDR3, a first-round RT-PCR used the HTBI primer set. A single record per CDR3 protein comes from TCRdb applying MiXCR to the multiplex PCR reads. The data contain hundreds of thousands of distinct CDR3 sequences, more than 20% of them singletons. Notes on the study in general: Expanded thyroid clonotypes (above 0.001) were mostly also found in blood.

Sample: blood. The rearrangement uses TRBV7-3 and TRBJ2-7; 10 bases line up with TRBD2. The sequence derives from a man aged 50-60 years with Graves' hyperthyroidism. As DNA, the CDR3 is TGTGCCAGCAGCTTTCTAGCGGGAGAAGGCGAGCAGTACTTC. Protein sequence: CASSFLAGEGEQYF.